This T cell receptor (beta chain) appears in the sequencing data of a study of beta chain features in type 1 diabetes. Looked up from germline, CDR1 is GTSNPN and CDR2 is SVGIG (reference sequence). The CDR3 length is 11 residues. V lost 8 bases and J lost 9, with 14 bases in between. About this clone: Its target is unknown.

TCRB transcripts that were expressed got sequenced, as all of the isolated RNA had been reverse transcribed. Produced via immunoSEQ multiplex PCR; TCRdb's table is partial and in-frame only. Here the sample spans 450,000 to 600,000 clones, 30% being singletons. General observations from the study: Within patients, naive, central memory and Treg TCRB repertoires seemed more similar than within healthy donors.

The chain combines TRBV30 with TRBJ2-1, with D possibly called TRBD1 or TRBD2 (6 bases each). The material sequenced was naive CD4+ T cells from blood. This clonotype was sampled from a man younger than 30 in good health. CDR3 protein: CAGEEGGEQFF. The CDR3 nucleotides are TGTGCCGGGGAGGAAGGGGGTGAGCAGTTCTTC.